The sequence of this T cell receptor (beta chain) was determined in a study of blood T cell repertoires in COVID-19. Study information: T cells, B-cell-depleted T cells, or PBMCs supplied cDNA or gDNA.

The CDR3 has 15 residues. Looked up from germline, CDR1 is MGHRA and CDR2 is YSYEKL. The V segment lost 1 base and the J segment 9 bases; nucleotides outside the gene matches: 5. Measured with immunoSEQ multiplex PCR; TCRdb has only the in-frame clones, and not every one. The sample holds 310,000 or so clones, 80% to 90% seen once. The sequenced sample consisted of PBMCs or T cells enriched from blood (not recorded which). The receptor's source is a woman aged 18-29 years who had recovered from COVID-19. The rearrangement uses TRBV4-1 and TRBJ1-6; 8 nucleotides align to TRBD1. The CDR3 DNA follows: TGCGCCAGCAGCCAAGGGACAGGGTTTGGTTCACCCCTCCACTTT. It yields the protein CASSQGTGFGSPLHF.